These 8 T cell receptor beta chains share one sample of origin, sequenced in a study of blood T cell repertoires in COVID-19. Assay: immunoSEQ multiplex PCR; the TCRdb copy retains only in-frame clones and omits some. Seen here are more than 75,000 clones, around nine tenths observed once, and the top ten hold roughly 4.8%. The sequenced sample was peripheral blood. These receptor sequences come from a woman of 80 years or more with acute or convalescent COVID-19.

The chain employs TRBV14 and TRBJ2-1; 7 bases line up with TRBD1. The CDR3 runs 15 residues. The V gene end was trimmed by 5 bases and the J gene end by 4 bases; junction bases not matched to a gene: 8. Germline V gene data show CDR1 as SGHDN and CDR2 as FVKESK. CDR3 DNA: TGTGCCAGCAGCTCTTTAGCAGGGGGATACAATGAGCAGTTCTTC. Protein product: CASSSLAGGYNEQFF.

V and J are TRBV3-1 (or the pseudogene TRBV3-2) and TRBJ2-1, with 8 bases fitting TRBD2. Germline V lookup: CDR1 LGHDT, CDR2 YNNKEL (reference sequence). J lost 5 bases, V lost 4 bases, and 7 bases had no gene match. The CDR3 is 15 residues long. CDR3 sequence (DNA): TGTGCCAGCAGCCTCGTAGCGGGATTGGACAATGAGCAGTTCTTC. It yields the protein CASSLVAGLDNEQFF.

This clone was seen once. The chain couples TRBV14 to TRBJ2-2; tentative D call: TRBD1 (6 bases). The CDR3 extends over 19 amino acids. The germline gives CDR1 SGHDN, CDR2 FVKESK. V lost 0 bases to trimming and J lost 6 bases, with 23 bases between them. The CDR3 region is CASSQDLVSPGEGAGELFF. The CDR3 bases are TGTGCCAGCAGCCAAGATCTTGTAAGCCCAGGAGAGGGGGCCGGGGAGCTGTTTTTT.

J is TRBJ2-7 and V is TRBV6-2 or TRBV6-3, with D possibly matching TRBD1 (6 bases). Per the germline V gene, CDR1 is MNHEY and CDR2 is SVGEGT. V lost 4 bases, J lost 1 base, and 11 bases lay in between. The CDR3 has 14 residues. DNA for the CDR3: TGTGCCAGCAGTTCACTCGGACAGTCCTACGAGCAGTACTTC. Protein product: CASSSLGQSYEQYF.

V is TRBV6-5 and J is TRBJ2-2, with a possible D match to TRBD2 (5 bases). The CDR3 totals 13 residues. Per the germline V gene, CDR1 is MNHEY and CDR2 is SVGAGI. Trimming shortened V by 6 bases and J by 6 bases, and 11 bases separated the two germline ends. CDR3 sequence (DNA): TGTGCCAGCAGCGGGATCTGGGCCGGGGAGCTGTTTTTT. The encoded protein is CASSGIWAGELFF.

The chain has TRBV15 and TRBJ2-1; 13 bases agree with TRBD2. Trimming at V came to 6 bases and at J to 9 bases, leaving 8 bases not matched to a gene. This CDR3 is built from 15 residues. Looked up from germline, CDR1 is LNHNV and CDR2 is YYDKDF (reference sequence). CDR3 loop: CATRQRTSGRGEQFF. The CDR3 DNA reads TGTGCCACCAGGCAAAGGACTAGCGGGAGAGGTGAGCAGTTCTTC.

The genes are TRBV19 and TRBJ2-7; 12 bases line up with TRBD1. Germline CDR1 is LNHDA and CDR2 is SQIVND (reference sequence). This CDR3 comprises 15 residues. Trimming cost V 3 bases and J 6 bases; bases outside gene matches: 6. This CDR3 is CASSIRGQGAFEQYF. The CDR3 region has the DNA TGTGCCAGTAGTATCCGGGGACAGGGGGCGTTCGAGCAGTACTTC.

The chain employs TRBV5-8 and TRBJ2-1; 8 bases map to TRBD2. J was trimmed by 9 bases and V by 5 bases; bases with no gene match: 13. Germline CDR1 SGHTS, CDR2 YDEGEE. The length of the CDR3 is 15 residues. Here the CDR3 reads CASRSPGLDVGEQFF. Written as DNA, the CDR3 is TGTGCCAGCAGATCCCCGGGACTAGATGTTGGTGAGCAGTTCTTC. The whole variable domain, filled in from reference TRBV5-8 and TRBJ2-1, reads EAGVTQSPTHLIKTRGQQATLRCSPISGHTSVYWYQQALGLGLQFLLWYDEGEERNRGNFPPRFSGRQFPNYSSELNVNALELEDSALYLCASRSPGLDVGEQFFGPGTRLTVL.